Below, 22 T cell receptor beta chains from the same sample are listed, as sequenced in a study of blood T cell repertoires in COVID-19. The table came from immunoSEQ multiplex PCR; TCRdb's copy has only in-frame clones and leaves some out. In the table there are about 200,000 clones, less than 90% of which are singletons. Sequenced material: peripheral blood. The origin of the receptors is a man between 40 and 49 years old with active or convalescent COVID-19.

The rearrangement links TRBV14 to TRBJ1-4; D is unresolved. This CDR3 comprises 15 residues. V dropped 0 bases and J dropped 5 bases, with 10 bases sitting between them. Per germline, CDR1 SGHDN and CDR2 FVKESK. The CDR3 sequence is CASSQDGQGNEKLFF. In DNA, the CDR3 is TGTGCCAGCAGCCAAGATGGGCAAGGAAATGAAAAACTGTTTTTT. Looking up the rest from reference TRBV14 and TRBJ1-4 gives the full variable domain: EAGVTQFPSHSVIEKGQTVTLRCDPISGHDNLYWYRRVMGKEIKFLLHFVKESKQDESGMPNNRFLAERTGGTYSTLKVQPAELEDSGVYFCASSQDGQGNEKLFFGSGTQLSVL.

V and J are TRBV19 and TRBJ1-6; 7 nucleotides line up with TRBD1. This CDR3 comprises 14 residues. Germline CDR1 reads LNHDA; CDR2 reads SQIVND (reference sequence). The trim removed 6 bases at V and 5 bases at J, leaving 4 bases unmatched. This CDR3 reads CASRGQVNNSPLHF. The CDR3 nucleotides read TGTGCCAGTAGAGGACAGGTCAATAATTCACCCCTCCACTTT.

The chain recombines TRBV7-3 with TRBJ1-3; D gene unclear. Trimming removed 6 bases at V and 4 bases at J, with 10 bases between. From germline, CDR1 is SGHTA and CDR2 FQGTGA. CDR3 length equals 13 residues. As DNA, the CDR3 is TGTGCCAGCAGGAAGGGAGGGGGAAACACCATATATTTT. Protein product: CASRKGGGNTIYF.

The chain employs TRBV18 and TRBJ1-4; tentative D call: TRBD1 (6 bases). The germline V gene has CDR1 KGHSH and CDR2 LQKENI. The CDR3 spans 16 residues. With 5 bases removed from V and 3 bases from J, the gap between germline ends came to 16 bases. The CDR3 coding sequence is TGTGCCAGCTCAACTGGACAGCTGCTAGCTAATGAAAAACTGTTTTTT. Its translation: CASSTGQLLANEKLFF.

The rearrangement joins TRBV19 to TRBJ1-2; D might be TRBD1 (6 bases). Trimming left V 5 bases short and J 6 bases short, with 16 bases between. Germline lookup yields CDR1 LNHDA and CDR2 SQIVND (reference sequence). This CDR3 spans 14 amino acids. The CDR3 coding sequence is TGTGCCAGTAGTCCCCGAACAGGGTTGGATGGCTACACCTTC. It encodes CASSPRTGLDGYTF.

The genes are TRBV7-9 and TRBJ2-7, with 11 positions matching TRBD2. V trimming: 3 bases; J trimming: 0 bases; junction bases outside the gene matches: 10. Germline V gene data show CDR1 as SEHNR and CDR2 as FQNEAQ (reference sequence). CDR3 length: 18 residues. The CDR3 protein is CASSFPLAGVPLSYEQYF. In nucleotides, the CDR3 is TGTGCCAGCAGCTTCCCACTAGCGGGGGTACCCCTCTCCTACGAGCAGTACTTC.

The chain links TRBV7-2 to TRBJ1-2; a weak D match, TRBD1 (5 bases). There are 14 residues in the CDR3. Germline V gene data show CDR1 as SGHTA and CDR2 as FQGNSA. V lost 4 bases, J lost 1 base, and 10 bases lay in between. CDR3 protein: CASSWGGDNYGYTF. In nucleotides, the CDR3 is TGTGCCAGCAGCTGGGGGGGGGATAACTATGGCTACACCTTC. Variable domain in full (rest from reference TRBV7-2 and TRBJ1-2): GAGVSQSPSNKVTEKGKDVELRCDPISGHTALYWYRQSLGQGLEFLIYFQGNSAPDKSGLPSDRFSAERTGGSVSTLTIQRTQQEDSAVYLCASSWGGDNYGYTFGSGTRLTVV.

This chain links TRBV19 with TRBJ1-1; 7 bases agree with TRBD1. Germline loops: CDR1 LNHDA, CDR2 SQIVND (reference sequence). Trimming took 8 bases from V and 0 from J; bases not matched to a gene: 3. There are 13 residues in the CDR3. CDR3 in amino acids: CASADRLNTEAFF. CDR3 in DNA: TGTGCCAGTGCGGACAGGTTGAACACTGAAGCTTTCTTT.

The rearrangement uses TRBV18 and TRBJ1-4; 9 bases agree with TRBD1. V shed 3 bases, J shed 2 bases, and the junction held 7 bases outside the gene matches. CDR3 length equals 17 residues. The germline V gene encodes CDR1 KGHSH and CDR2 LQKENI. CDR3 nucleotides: TGTGCCAGCTCACCTCTTGGACAGGGGTTTACTAATGAAAAACTGTTTTTT. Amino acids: CASSPLGQGFTNEKLFF. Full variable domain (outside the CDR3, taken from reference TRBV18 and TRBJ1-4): NAGVMQNPRHLVRRRGQEARLRCSPMKGHSHVYWYRQLPEEGLKFMVYLQKENIIDESGMPKERFSAEFPKEGPSILRIQQVVRGDSAAYFCASSPLGQGFTNEKLFFGSGTQLSVL.

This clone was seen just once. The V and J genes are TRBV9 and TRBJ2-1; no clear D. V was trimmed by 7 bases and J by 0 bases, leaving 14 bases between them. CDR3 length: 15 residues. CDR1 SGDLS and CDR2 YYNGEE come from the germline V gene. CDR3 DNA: TGTGCCAGCGGCCTCCTAGGAAGCTCCTACAATGAGCAGTTCTTC. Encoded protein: CASGLLGSSYNEQFF.

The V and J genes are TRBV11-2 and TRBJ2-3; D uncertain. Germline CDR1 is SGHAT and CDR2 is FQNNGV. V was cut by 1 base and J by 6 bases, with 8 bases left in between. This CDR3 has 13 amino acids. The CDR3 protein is CASSLVKEDTQYF. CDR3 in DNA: TGTGCCAGCAGCTTAGTGAAGGAGGATACGCAGTATTTT.

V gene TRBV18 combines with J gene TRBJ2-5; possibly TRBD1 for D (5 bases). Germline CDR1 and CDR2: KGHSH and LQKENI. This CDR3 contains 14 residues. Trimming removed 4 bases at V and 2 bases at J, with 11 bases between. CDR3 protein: CASSRGHLQETQYF. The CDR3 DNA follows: TGTGCCAGCTCACGAGGACACTTACAAGAGACCCAGTACTTC. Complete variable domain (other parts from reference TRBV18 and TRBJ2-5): NAGVMQNPRHLVRRRGQEARLRCSPMKGHSHVYWYRQLPEEGLKFMVYLQKENIIDESGMPKERFSAEFPKEGPSILRIQQVVRGDSAAYFCASSRGHLQETQYFGPGTRLLVL.

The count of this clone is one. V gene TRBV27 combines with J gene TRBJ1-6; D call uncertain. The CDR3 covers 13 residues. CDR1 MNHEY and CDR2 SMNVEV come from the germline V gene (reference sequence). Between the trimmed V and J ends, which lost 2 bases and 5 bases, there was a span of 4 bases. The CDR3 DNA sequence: TGTGCCAGCAGTTTAACAGATAATTCACCCCTCCACTTT. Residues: CASSLTDNSPLHF.

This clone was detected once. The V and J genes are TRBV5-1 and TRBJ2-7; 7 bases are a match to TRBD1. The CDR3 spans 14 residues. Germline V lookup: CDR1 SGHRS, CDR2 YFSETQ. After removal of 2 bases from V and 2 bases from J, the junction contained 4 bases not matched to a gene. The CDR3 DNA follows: TGCGCCAGCAGCTTACAGGGGACGCCCTACGAGCAGTACTTC. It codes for CASSLQGTPYEQYF.

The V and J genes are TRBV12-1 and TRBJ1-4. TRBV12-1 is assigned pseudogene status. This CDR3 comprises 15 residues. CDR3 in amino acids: CASSFGEGLNEKLFF. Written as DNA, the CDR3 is TGTGCCAGCAGCTTTGGGGAGGGGCTGAACGAAAAACTGTTTTTT.

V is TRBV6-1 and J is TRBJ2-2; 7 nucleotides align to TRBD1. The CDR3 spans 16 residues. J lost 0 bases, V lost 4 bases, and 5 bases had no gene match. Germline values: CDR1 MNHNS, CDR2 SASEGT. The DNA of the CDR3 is TGTGCCAGCAGTGGACAGGGATCCCCGAACACCGGGGAGCTGTTTTTT. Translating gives CASSGQGSPNTGELFF.

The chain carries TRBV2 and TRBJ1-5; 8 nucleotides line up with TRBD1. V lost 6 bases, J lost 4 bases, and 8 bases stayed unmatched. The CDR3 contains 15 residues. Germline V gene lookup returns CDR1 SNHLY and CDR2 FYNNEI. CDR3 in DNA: TGTGCCAGCAGAGGGACAGGCCTTCTTAATCAGCCCCAGCATTTT. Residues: CASRGTGLLNQPQHF.

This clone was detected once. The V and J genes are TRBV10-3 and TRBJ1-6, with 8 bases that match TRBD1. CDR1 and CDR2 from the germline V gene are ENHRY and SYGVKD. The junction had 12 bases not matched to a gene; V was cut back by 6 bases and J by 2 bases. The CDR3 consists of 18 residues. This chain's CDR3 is CAISSGQGDAPYNSPLHF. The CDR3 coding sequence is TGTGCCATCAGCAGTGGACAGGGAGACGCGCCCTATAATTCACCCCTCCACTTT.

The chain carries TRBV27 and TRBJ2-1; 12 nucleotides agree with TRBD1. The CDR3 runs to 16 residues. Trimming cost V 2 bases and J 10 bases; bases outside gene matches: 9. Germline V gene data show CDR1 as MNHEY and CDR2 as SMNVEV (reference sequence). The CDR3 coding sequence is TGTGCCAGCAGTTTACATCCGGGACAGGGGGCCTGGGAGCAGTTCTTC. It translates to CASSLHPGQGAWEQFF.

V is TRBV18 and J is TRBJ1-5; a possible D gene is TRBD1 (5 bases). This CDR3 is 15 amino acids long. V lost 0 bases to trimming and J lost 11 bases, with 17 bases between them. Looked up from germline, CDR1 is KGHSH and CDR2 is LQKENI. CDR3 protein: CASSPPTRGKGAQHF. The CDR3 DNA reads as TGTGCCAGCTCACCACCGACTCGGGGGAAAGGGGCCCAGCATTTT.

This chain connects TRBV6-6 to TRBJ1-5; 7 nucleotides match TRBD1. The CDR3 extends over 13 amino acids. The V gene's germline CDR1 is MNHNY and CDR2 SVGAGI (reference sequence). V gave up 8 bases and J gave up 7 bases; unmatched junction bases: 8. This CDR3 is CASGLTTGQPQHF. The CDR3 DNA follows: TGTGCCAGCGGTCTTACGACAGGGCAGCCCCAGCATTTT.

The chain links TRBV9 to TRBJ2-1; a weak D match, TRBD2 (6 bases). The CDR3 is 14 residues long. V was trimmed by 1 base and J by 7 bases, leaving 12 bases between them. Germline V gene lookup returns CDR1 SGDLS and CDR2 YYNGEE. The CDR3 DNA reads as TGTGCCAGCAGCGTAAATAGCGGAGGAAATGAGCAGTTCTTC. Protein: CASSVNSGGNEQFF.